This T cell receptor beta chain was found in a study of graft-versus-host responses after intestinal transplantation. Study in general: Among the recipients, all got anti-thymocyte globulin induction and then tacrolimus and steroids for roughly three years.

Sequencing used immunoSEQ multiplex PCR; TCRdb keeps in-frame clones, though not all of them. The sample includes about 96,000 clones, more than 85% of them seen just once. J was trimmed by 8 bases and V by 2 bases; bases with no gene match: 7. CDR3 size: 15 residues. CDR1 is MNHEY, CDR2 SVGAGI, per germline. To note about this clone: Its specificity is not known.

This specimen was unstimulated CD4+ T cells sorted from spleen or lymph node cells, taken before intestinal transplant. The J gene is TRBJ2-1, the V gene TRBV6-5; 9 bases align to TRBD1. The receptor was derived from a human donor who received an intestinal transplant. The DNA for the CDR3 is TGTGCCAGCAGTTACACCGGGACAGGGATCCATGAGCAGTTCTTC. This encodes CASSYTGTGIHEQFF.